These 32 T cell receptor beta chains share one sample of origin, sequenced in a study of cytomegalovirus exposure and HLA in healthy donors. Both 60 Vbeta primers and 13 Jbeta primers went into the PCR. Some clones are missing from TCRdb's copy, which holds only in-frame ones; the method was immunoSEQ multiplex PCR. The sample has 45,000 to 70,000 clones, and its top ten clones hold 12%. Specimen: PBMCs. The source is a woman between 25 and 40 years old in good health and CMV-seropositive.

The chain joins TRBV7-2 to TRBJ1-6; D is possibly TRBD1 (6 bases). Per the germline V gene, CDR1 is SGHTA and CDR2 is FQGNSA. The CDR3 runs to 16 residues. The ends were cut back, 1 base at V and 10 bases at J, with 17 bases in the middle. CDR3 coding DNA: TGTGCCAGCAGCTTAGAATGGGCAGGGGTAGGGTCACCCCTCCACTTT. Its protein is CASSLEWAGVGSPLHF.

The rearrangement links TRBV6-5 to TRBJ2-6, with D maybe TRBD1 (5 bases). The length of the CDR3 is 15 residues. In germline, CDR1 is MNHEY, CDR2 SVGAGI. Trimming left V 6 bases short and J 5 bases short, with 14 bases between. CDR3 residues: CASSDDSSRANVLTF. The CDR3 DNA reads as TGTGCCAGCAGCGACGACAGTTCTCGGGCCAACGTCCTGACTTTC.

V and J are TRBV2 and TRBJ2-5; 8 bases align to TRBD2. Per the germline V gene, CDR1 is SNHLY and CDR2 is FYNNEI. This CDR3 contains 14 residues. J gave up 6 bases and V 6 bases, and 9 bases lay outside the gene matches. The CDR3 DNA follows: TGTGCCAGCAGAGGGGCGGGAGGCAGGAAGACCCAGTACTTC. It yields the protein CASRGAGGRKTQYF.

CDR3 DNA: TGTGCCAGCAGCCCCCCAGCAGATACGCAGTATTTT. Amino acids: CASSPPADTQYF. The chain combines TRBV9 with TRBJ2-3; D unclear. V lost 4 bases, J lost 4 bases, and 7 bases lay in between. This CDR3 is 12 amino acids long. Germline-derived CDR1 and CDR2 are SGDLS and YYNGEE.

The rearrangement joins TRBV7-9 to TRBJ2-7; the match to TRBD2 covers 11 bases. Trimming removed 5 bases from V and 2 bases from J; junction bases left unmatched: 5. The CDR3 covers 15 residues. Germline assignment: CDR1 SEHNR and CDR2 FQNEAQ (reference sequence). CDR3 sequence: CASSPTSGVAYEQYF. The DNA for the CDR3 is TGTGCCAGCAGCCCGACTAGCGGGGTTGCCTACGAGCAGTACTTC.

The CDR3 region has the DNA TGTGCCAGCAGCCGCCGTGCCACAGGGAATTCACCCCTCCACTTT. This sequence encodes CASSRRATGNSPLHF. The V and J genes are TRBV6-5 and TRBJ1-6; perhaps TRBD1 as D (6 bases). Germline CDR1 and CDR2: MNHEY and SVGAGI. Trimming stripped 6 bases from V and 7 bases from J, with 16 bases between. The CDR3 spans 15 residues.

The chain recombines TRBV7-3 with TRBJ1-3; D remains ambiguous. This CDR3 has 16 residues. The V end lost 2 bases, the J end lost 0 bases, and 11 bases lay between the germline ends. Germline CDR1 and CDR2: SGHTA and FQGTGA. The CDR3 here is CASSLGPHSSGNTIYF. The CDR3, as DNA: TGTGCCAGCAGCTTAGGCCCCCACAGCTCTGGAAACACCATATATTTT. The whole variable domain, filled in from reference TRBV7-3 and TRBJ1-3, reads GAGVSQTPSNKVTEKGKYVELRCDPISGHTALYWYRQSLGQGPEFLIYFQGTGAADDSGLPNDRFFAVRPEGSVSTLKIQRTERGDSAVYLCASSLGPHSSGNTIYFGEGSWLTVV.

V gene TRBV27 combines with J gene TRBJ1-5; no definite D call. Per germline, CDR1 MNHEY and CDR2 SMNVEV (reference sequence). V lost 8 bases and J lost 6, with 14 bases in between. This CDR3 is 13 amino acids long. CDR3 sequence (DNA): TGTGCCAGCTCCCACCAGCGGGGTCAGCCCCAGCATTTT. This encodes CASSHQRGQPQHF.

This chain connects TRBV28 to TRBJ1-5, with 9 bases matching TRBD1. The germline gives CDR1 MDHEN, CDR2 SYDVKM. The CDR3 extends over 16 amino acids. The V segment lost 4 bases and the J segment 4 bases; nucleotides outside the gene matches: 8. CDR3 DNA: TGTGCCAGCAGTTCCCACCGACAGGGGGTAAATCAGCCCCAGCATTTT. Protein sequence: CASSSHRQGVNQPQHF.

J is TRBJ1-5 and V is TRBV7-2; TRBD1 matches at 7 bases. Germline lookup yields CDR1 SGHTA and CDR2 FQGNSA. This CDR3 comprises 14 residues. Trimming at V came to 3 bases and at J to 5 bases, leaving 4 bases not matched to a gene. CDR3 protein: CASSFTGTDQPQHF. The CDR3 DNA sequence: TGTGCCAGCAGCTTTACAGGGACAGATCAGCCCCAGCATTTT.

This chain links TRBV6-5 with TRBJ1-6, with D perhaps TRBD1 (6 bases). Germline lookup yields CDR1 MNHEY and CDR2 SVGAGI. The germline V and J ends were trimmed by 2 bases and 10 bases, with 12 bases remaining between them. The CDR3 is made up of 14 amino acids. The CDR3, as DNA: TGTGCCAGCAGTTACAGGGAAGGGGGATCACCCCTCCACTTT. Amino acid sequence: CASSYREGGSPLHF.

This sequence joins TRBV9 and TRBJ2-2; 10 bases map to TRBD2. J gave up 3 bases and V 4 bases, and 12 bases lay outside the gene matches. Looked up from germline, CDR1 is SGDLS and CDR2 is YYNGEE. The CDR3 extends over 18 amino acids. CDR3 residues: CASSQRPSGSLYTGELFF. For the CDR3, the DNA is TGTGCCAGCAGCCAAAGACCTAGCGGGAGTTTGTACACCGGGGAGCTGTTTTTT.

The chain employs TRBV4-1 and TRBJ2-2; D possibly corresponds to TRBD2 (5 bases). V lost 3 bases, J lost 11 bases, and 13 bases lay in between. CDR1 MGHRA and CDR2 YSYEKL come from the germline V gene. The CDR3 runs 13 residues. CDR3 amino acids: CASSHGLVGELFF. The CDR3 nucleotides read TGCGCCAGCAGCCACGGACTCGTCGGAGAGCTGTTTTTT.

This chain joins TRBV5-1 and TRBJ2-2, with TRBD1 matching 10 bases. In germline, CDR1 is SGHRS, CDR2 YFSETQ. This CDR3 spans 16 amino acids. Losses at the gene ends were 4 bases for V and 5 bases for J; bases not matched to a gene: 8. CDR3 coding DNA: TGCGCCAGCAGCAAAAGCCGGGACAGGGGAACCGGGGAGCTGTTTTTT. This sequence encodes CASSKSRDRGTGELFF.

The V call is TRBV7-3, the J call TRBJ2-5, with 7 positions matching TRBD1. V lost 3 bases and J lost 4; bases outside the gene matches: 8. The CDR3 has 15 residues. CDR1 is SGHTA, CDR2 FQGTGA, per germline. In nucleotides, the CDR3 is TGTGCCAGCAGCTTTGAGGGGGCGACGGGAGAGACCCAGTACTTC. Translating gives CASSFEGATGETQYF.

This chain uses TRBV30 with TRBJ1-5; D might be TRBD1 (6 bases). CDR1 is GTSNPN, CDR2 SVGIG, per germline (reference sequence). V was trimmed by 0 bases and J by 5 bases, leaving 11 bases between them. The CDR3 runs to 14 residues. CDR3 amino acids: CAWSVQGGHQPQHF. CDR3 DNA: TGTGCCTGGAGTGTACAGGGAGGGCATCAGCCCCAGCATTTT. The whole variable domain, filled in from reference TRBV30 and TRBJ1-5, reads SQTIHQWPATLVQPVGSPLSLECTVEGTSNPNLYWYRQAAGRGLQLLFYSVGIGQISSEVPQNLSASRPQDRQFILSSKKLLLSDSGFYLCAWSVQGGHQPQHFGDGTRLSIL.

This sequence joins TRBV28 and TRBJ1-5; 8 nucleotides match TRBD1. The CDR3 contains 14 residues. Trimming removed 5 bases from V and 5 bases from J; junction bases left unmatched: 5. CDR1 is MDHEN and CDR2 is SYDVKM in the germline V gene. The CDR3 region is CASSADREDQPQHF. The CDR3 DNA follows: TGTGCCAGCAGTGCGGACAGGGAGGATCAGCCCCAGCATTTT.

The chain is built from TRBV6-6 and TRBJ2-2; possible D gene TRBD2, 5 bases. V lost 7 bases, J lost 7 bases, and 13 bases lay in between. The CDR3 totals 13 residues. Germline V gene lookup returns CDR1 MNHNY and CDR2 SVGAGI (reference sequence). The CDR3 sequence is CASTREEDGELFF. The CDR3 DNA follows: TGTGCCAGCACCCGGGAAGAAGACGGGGAGCTGTTTTTT.

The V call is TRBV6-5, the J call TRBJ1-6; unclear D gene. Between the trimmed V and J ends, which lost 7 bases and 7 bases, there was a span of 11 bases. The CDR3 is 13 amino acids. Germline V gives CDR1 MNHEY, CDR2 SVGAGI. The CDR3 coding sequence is TGTGCCAGCACTAGGGAGGGCAATTCACCCCTCCACTTT. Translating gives CASTREGNSPLHF.

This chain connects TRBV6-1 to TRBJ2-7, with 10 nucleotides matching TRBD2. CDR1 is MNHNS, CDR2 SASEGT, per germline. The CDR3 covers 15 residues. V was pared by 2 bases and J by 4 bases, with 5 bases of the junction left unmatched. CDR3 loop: CASSEISSGSYEQYF. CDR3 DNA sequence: TGTGCCAGCAGTGAAATCTCTAGCGGGAGTTACGAGCAGTACTTC.

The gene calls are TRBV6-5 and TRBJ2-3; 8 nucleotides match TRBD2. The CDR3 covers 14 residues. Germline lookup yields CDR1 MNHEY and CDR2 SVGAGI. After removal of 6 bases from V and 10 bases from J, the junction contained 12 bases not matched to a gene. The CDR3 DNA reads TGTGCCAGCAGCTCCGGGACTAGGGTGGGTGCGCAGTATTTT. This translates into CASSSGTRVGAQYF.

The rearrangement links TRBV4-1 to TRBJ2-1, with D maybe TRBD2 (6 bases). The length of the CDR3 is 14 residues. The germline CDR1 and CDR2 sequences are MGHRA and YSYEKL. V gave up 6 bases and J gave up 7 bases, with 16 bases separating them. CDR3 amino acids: CASRRGVVINEQFF. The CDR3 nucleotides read TGCGCCAGCAGGCGGGGAGTGGTAATAAATGAGCAGTTCTTC.

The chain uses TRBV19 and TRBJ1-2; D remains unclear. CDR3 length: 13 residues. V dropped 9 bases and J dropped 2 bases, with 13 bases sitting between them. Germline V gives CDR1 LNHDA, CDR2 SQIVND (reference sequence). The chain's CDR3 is CASRIPGNYGYTF. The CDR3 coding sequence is TGTGCCAGCAGAATCCCCGGGAACTATGGCTACACCTTC.

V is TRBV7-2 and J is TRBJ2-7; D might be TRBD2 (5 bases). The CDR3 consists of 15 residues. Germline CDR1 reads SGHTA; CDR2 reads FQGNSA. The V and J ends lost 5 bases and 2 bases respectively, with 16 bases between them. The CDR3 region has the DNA TGTGCCAGCAGCCTCGACGCGGGTCTCACCTACGAGCAGTACTTC. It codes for CASSLDAGLTYEQYF. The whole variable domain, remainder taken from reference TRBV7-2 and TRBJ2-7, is GAGVSQSPSNKVTEKGKDVELRCDPISGHTALYWYRQSLGQGLEFLIYFQGNSAPDKSGLPSDRFSAERTGGSVSTLTIQRTQQEDSAVYLCASSLDAGLTYEQYFGPGTRLTVT.

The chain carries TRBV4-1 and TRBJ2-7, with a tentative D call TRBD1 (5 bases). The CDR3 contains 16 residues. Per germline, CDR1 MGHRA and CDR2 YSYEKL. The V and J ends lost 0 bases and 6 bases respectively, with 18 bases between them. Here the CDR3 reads CASSQDVARATSEQYF. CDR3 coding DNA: TGCGCCAGCAGCCAAGATGTTGCCAGGGCCACTTCCGAGCAGTACTTC.

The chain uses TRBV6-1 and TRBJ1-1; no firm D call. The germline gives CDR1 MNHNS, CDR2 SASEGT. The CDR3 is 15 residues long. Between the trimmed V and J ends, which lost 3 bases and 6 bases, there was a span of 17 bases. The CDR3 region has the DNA TGTGCCAGCAGTGATAAAGGGAGAGGCCGGGCTGAAGCTTTCTTT. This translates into CASSDKGRGRAEAFF.

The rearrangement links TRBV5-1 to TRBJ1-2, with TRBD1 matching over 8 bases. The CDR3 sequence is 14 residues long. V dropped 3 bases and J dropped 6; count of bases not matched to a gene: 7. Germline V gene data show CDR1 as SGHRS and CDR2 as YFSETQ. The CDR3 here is CASSSDRGVDGYTF. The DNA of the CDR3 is TGCGCCAGCAGCTCAGACAGGGGCGTCGATGGCTACACCTTC.

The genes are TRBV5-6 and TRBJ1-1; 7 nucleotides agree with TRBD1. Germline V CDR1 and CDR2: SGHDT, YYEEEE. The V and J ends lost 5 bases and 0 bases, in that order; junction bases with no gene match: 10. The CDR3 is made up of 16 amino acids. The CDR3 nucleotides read TGTGCCAGCAGTTCGGACAGGTTCAGAATGAACACTGAAGCTTTCTTT. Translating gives CASSSDRFRMNTEAFF. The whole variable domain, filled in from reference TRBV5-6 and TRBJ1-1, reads DAGVTQSPTHLIKTRGQQVTLRCSPKSGHDTVSWYQQALGQGPQFIFQYYEEEERQRGNFPDRFSGHQFPNYSSELNVNALLLGDSALYLCASSSDRFRMNTEAFFGQGTRLTVV.

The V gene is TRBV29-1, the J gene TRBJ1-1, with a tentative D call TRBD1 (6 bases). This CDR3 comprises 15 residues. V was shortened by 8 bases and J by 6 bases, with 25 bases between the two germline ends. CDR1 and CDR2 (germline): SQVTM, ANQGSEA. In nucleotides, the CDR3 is TGCAGCAATCTAAGGGGGGGGGCCATGTTCGCTGAAGCTTTCTTT. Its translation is CSNLRGGAMFAEAFF.

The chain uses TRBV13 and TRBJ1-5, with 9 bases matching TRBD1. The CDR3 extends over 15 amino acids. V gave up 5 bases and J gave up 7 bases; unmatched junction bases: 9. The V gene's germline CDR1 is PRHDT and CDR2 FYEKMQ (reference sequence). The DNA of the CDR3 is TGTGCCAGCAGCGCGGGACAGGGAGGAGGGCAGCCCCAGCATTTT. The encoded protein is CASSAGQGGGQPQHF.

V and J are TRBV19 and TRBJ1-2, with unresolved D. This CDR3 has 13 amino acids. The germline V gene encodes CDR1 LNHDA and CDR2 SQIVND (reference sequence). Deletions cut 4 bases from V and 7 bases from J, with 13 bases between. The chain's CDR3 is CASSTHGGGGYTF. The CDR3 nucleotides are TGTGCCAGTAGTACCCACGGTGGAGGTGGCTACACCTTC.

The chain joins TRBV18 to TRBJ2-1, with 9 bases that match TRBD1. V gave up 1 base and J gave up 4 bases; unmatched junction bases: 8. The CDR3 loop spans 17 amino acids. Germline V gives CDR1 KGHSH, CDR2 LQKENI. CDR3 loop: CASSPRRQGDLYNEQFF. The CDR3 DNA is TGTGCCAGCTCACCACGCAGACAGGGGGACCTTTACAATGAGCAGTTCTTC.